This entry lists 8 T cell receptor beta chains sequenced from one sample in a study of blood T cell repertoires in COVID-19. Assay used: immunoSEQ multiplex PCR; TCRdb lists only in-frame clones, some missing. This sample has about 14,000 clones, with roughly 72% found just once. Material for sequencing was peripheral blood. These receptors originate from an older man with acute or convalescent COVID-19.

The chain is built from TRBV5-6 and TRBJ2-7; D gene unclear. Germline CDR1 is SGHDT and CDR2 is YYEEEE. This CDR3 is 13 amino acids long. V dropped 7 bases and J dropped 7 bases, with 18 bases sitting between them. The CDR3 reads CASHSLASWEQYF. The CDR3 DNA reads as TGTGCCAGCCATAGCCTGGCCTCGTGGGAGCAGTACTTC.

V usage is TRBV4-2 and J usage is TRBJ1-1, with D possibly being TRBD1 (5 bases). Germline assignment: CDR1 LGHNA and CDR2 YNFKEQ. Trimming removed 1 base from V and 0 bases from J, with 9 bases in between. This CDR3 contains 15 residues. CDR3 amino acids: CASSQAQGMNTEAFF. Here the CDR3 DNA reads TGTGCCAGCAGCCAAGCGCAGGGCATGAACACTGAAGCTTTCTTT.

The chain combines TRBV6-5 with TRBJ1-2; no clear D gene. Germline CDR1 reads MNHEY; CDR2 reads SVGAGI. CDR3 length: 13 residues. Trimming took off 6 bases at V and 6 bases at J, with 14 bases between the two ends. DNA for the CDR3: TGTGCCAGCAGCGCGCCCCACAGTGATGGCTACACCTTC. Amino acid sequence: CASSAPHSDGYTF.

This clone was counted a few times. The chain uses TRBV6-5 and TRBJ1-2; no firm D call. CDR1 MNHEY and CDR2 SVGAGI come from the germline V gene. The ends were cut back, 3 bases at V and 4 bases at J, with 12 bases in the middle. CDR3 size: 14 residues. The CDR3 region is CASSYSSGFYGYTF. CDR3 nucleotides: TGTGCCAGCAGTTATTCGTCAGGCTTCTATGGCTACACCTTC.

The table lists this clone with a few counts. The chain uses TRBV7-2 and TRBJ2-7; TRBD1 agrees at 8 bases. The CDR3 loop spans 13 amino acids. Germline values: CDR1 SGHTA, CDR2 FQGNSA. V trimming: 5 bases; J trimming: 3 bases; junction bases outside the gene matches: 3. Here the CDR3 reads CASSPDRGYEQYF. Written as DNA, the CDR3 is TGTGCCAGCAGCCCCGACAGGGGCTACGAGCAGTACTTC.

The chain uses TRBV5-4 and TRBJ2-2; D is ambiguous. The germline V gene has CDR1 SGHNT and CDR2 YYREEE (reference sequence). This CDR3 spans 13 amino acids. The V end was cut by 9 bases, the J end by 3 bases, with 12 bases between. The DNA of the CDR3 is TGTGCCACCACAGAGATCCACACCGGGGAGCTGTTTTTT. This gives the protein CATTEIHTGELFF.

This chain links TRBV7-2 with TRBJ2-1; 8 bases agree with TRBD2. From germline, CDR1 is SGHTA and CDR2 FQGNSA. The CDR3 has 15 amino acids. V lost 7 bases to trimming and J lost 2 bases; unmatched junction nucleotides: 7. CDR3 DNA: TGTGCCAGCACTCCAGCGGGAGTAACCTACAATGAGCAGTTCTTC. It specifies CASTPAGVTYNEQFF.

V usage is TRBV5-8 and J usage is TRBJ2-7; weak D call: TRBD1 (6 bases). CDR3 length: 12 amino acids. With 6 bases removed from V and 7 bases from J, the gap between germline ends came to 14 bases. Germline CDR1 and CDR2: SGHTS and YDEGEE. CDR3 DNA sequence: TGTGCCAGCACCCTTTGGGGGCGTGAGCAGTACTTC. As protein: CASTLWGREQYF. The complete variable domain, with remaining parts taken from reference TRBV5-8 and TRBJ2-7, reads EAGVTQSPTHLIKTRGQQATLRCSPISGHTSVYWYQQALGLGLQFLLWYDEGEERNRGNFPPRFSGRQFPNYSSELNVNALELEDSALYLCASTLWGREQYFGPGTRLTVT.